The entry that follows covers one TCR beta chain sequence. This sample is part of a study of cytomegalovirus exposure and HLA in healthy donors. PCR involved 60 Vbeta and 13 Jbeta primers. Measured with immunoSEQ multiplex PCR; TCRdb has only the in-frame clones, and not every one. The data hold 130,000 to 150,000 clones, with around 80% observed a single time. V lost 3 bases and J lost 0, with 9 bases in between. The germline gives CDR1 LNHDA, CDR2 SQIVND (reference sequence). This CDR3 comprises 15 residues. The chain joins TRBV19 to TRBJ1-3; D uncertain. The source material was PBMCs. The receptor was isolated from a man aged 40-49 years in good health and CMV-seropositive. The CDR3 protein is CASSMTGGSGNTIYF. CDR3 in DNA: TGTGCCAGTAGTATGACTGGTGGCTCTGGAAACACCATATATTTT.